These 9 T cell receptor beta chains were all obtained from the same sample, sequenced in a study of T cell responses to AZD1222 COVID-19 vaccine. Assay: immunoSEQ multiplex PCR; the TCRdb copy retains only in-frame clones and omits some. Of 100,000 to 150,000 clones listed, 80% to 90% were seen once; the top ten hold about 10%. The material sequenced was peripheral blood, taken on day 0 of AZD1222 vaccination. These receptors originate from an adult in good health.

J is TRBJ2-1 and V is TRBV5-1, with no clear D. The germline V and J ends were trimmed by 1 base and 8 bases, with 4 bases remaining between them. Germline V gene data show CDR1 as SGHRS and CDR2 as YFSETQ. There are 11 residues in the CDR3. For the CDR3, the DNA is TGCGCCAGCAGCTTGTTGGATGAGCAGTTCTTC. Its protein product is CASSLLDEQFF. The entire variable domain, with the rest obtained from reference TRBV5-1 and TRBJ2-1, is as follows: KAGVTQTPRYLIKTRGQQVTLSCSPISGHRSVSWYQQTPGQGLQFLFEYFSETQRNKGNFPGRFSGRQFSNSRSEMNVSTLELGDSALYLCASSLLDEQFFGPGTRLTVL.

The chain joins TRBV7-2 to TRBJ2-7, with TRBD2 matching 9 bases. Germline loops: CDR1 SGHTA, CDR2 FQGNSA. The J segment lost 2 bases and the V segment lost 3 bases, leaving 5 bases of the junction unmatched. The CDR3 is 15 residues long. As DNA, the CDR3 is TGTGCCAGCAGCTTCCTTTCTAGCGGGACCTACGAGCAGTACTTC. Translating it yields CASSFLSSGTYEQYF.

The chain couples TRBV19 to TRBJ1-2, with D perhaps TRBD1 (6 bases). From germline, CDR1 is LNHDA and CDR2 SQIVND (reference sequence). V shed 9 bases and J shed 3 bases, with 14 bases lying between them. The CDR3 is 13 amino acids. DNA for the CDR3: TGTGCCAGCCAGGGGCCGTCAGACTATGGCTACACCTTC. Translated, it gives CASQGPSDYGYTF.

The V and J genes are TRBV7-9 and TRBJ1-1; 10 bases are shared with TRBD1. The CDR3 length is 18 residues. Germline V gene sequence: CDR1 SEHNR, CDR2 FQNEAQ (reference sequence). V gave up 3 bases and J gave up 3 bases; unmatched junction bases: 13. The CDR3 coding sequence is TGTGCCAGCAGCTTCCTGTGGACAGGGGGGAGGGTCGACACTGAAGCTTTCTTT. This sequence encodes CASSFLWTGGRVDTEAFF.

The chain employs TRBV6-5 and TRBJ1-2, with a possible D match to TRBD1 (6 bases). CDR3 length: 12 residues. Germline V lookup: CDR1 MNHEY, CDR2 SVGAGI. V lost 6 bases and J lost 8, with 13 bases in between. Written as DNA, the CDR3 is TGTGCCAGCAGAGCCTACAGGGCGGGCTACACCTTC. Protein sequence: CASRAYRAGYTF.

The CDR3 DNA reads as TGTGCCAGCAGCTTTCTTGGGGTTACCGGGGAGCTGTTTTTT. Translating gives CASSFLGVTGELFF. The chain combines TRBV7-2 with TRBJ2-2, with D hard to call. CDR1 is SGHTA, CDR2 FQGNSA, per germline. This CDR3 contains 14 residues. The germline V and J ends were trimmed by 3 bases and 5 bases, with 10 bases remaining between them. Together with reference TRBV7-2 and TRBJ2-2, the CDR3 gives the full variable domain: GAGVSQSPSNKVTEKGKDVELRCDPISGHTALYWYRQSLGQGLEFLIYFQGNSAPDKSGLPSDRFSAERTGGSVSTLTIQRTQQEDSAVYLCASSFLGVTGELFFGEGSRLTVL.

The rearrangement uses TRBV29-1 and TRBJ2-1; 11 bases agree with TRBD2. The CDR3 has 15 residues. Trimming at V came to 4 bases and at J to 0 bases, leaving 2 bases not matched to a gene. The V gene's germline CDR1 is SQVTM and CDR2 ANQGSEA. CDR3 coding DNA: TGCAGCGTTGGTAGCGGGAGGGACTCCTACAATGAGCAGTTCTTC. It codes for CSVGSGRDSYNEQFF.

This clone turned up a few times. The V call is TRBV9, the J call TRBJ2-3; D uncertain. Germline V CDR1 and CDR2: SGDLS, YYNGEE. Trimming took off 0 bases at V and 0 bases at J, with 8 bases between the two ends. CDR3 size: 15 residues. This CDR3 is CASSVAVDSTDTQYF. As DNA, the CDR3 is TGTGCCAGCAGCGTAGCCGTGGATAGCACAGATACGCAGTATTTT.

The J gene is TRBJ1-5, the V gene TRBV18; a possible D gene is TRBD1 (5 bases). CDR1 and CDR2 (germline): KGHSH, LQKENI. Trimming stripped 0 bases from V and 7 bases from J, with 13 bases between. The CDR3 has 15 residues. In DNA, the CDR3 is TGTGCCAGCTCACCACCGGGGCAGGGCGGGCAGCCCCAGCATTTT. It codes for CASSPPGQGGQPQHF. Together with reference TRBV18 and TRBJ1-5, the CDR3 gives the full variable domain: NAGVMQNPRHLVRRRGQEARLRCSPMKGHSHVYWYRQLPEEGLKFMVYLQKENIIDESGMPKERFSAEFPKEGPSILRIQQVVRGDSAAYFCASSPPGQGGQPQHFGDGTRLSIL.